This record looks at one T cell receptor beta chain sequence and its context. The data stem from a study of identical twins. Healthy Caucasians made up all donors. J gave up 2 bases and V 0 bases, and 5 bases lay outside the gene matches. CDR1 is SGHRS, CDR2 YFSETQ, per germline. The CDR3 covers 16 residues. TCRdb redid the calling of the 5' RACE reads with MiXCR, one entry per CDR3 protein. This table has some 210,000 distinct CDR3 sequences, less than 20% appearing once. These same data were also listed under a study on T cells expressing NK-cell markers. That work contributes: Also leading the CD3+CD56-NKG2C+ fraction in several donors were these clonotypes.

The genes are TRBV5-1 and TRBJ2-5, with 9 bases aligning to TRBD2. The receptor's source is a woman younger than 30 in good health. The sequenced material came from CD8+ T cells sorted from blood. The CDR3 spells CASSLAVAGVQETQYF. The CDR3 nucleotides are TGCGCCAGCAGCTTGGCAGTAGCGGGGGTTCAAGAGACCCAGTACTTC.